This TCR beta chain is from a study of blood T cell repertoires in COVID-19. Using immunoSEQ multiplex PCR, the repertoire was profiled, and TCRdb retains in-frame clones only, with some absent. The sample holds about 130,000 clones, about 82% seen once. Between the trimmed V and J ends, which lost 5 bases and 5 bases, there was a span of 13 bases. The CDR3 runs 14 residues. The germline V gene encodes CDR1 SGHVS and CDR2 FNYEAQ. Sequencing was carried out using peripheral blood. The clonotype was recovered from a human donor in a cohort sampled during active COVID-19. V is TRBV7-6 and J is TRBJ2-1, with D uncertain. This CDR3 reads CASSPFSRHNEQFF. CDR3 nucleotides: TGTGCCAGCAGCCCGTTTAGCCGGCACAATGAGCAGTTCTTC.